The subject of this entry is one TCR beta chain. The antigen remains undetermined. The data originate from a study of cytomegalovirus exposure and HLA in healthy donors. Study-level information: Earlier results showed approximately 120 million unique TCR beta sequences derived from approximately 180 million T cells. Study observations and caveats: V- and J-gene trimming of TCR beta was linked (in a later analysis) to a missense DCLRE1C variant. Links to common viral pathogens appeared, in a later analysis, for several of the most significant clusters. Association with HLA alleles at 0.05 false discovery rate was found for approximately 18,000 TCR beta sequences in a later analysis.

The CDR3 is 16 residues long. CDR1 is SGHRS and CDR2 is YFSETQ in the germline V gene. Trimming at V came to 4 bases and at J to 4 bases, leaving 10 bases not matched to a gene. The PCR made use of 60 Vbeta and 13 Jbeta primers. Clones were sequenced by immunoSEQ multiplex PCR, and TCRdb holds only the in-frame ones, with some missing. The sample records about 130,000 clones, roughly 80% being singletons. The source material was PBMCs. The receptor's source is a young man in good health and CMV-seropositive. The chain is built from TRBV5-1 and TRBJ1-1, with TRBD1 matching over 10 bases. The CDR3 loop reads CASSITIRTGGTEAFF. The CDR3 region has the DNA TGCGCCAGCAGCATAACAATTCGGACAGGGGGCACTGAAGCTTTCTTT.